The 17 T cell receptor beta chains in this list originate from one sample, sequenced in a study of T cell clones after liver transplantation. What these receptors recognize is not known. Alloreactive TCRbeta sequences came from sequencing proliferating CFSE-low cells in the MLR. Sequenced by immunoSEQ multiplex PCR; TCRdb stores in-frame clones only, minus some. The data contain roughly 2,000 clones, 30% to 40% of them singletons. The sample taken for sequencing was CD8+ T cells from cultured PBMCs. These receptors came from a human patient who received a liver transplant. Some T cells may have originated in the graft donor.

The chain employs TRBV11-2 and TRBJ2-3, with a tentative D call TRBD1 (5 bases). Deletions cut 4 bases from V and 5 bases from J, with 13 bases between. Per germline, CDR1 SGHAT and CDR2 FQNNGV. CDR3 length: 14 amino acids. The CDR3 DNA reads as TGTGCCAGCAGCTGGGGCAGTGGCTTAGATACGCAGTATTTT. Protein product: CASSWGSGLDTQYF.

This clone is labeled large (0.1 to 1%). The chain recombines TRBV27 with TRBJ2-5, with 7 nucleotides matching TRBD2. Germline CDR1 MNHEY, CDR2 SMNVEV (reference sequence). Trimming cost V 5 bases and J 5 bases; bases outside gene matches: 8. CDR3 length: 14 amino acids. As DNA, the CDR3 is TGTGCCAGCAGTGCCCGACTCGGGGGGGAGACCCAGTACTTC. Translating it yields CASSARLGGETQYF.

This clone is categorized as medium-sized. The genes are TRBV5-1 and TRBJ2-1; possible D gene TRBD1, 5 bases. From germline, CDR1 is SGHRS and CDR2 YFSETQ. The V end was cut by 4 bases, the J end by 4 bases, with 9 bases between. The CDR3 is made up of 13 amino acids. The CDR3 DNA is TGCGCCAGCAGCCCGGACAATTACAATGAGCAGTTCTTC. Translating gives CASSPDNYNEQFF.

The J gene is TRBJ1-1, the V gene TRBV30; D is uncertain. The CDR3 consists of 12 residues. Germline V gene lookup returns CDR1 GTSNPN and CDR2 SVGIG (reference sequence). V was shortened by 5 bases and J by 5 bases, with 12 bases between the two germline ends. The CDR3 here is CAWGIGRTEAFF. CDR3 DNA: TGTGCCTGGGGGATAGGGCGAACTGAAGCTTTCTTT.

This clone was seen just once. The J gene is TRBJ2-1, the V gene TRBV5-8; possible D gene TRBD2, 6 bases. Germline CDR1 is SGHTS and CDR2 is YDEGEE. The CDR3 loop spans 16 amino acids. Trimming took 0 bases from V and 7 from J, leaving 17 bases between them. CDR3 sequence reads: CASSLGAAWEVNEQFF. CDR3 nucleotide sequence: TGTGCCAGCAGCTTGGGGGCAGCGTGGGAGGTAAATGAGCAGTTCTTC.

The CDR3 nucleotides are TGCGCCAGCAGCCAAGATCTGAGCTGTGGTCCAGTACTAATCCAAGAGACCCAGTACTTC. Its protein product is CASSQDLSCGPVLIQETQYF. The chain employs TRBV4-3 and TRBJ2-5, with D uncertain. The germline V gene encodes CDR1 LGHNA and CDR2 YSLEER. V was trimmed by 0 bases and J by 1 base, leaving 24 bases between them. The CDR3 consists of 20 residues.

The chain carries TRBV11-2 and TRBJ2-7; possibly TRBD1 or TRBD2 for D (7 bases each). V lost 6 bases to trimming and J lost 5 bases, with 20 bases between them. Germline V lookup: CDR1 SGHAT, CDR2 FQNNGV. CDR3 size: 15 residues. The CDR3 nucleotides read TGTGCCAGCAGGTCAGGGGGGGGACCAATCCACGAGCAGTACTTC. Translation: CASRSGGGPIHEQYF.

By share of the sample, this clone is medium-sized. This chain links TRBV19 with TRBJ1-1; D ambiguous. Looked up from germline, CDR1 is LNHDA and CDR2 is SQIVND (reference sequence). This CDR3 contains 13 residues. V gave up 7 bases and J gave up 0 bases, with 9 bases separating them. The CDR3: CASTADLNTEAFF. DNA for the CDR3: TGTGCCAGTACGGCAGACCTGAACACTGAAGCTTTCTTT.

This clone was observed a few times. This chain joins TRBV6-1 and TRBJ2-3; D is undetermined. This CDR3 is 15 amino acids long. V lost 3 bases to trimming and J lost 6 bases, with 16 bases between them. In germline, CDR1 is MNHNS, CDR2 SASEGT. DNA for the CDR3: TGTGCCAGCAGTGAGACACGCTACGTTCGCGATACGCAGTATTTT. Translated: CASSETRYVRDTQYF.

Comments on this clone: Within the sample, other DNA sequences also encode this same CDR3. The J gene is TRBJ2-3, the V gene TRBV28; D ambiguous. Between the trimmed V and J ends, which lost 3 bases and 1 base, there was a span of 8 bases. The CDR3 loop spans 14 amino acids. CDR1 is MDHEN, CDR2 SYDVKM, per germline. The CDR3 region is CASSFLSGTDTQYF. The CDR3 nucleotides are TGTGCCAGCAGTTTCTTGAGCGGCACAGATACGCAGTATTTT.

This clone is medium-sized within its sample. The CDR3 loop is CASSKAEYSNQPQHF. CDR3 nucleotides: TGTGCCAGTAGTAAGGCCGAGTATAGCAATCAGCCCCAGCATTTT. The gene calls are TRBV19 and TRBJ1-5, with D uncertain. Trimming took off 4 bases at V and 0 bases at J, with 10 bases between the two ends. Germline V gene data show CDR1 as LNHDA and CDR2 as SQIVND (reference sequence). The CDR3 extends over 15 amino acids.

This clone was counted a few times. The chain uses TRBV19 and TRBJ2-1; 9 nucleotides align to TRBD2. This CDR3 comprises 14 residues. Germline V lookup: CDR1 LNHDA, CDR2 SQIVND (reference sequence). Germline trimming cut 5 bases from V and 7 bases from J; bases unmatched to any gene: 6. The CDR3: CASSYAGGNNEQFF. In DNA, the CDR3 is TGTGCCAGTAGTTACGCGGGAGGGAATAATGAGCAGTTCTTC.

This clone turned up a few times. The gene calls are TRBV30 and TRBJ2-6; D might be TRBD2 (5 bases). Germline lookup yields CDR1 GTSNPN and CDR2 SVGIG (reference sequence). The V gene lost 2 bases and the J gene lost 3 bases, with 8 bases spanning the gap. The CDR3 consists of 14 residues. CDR3 nucleotide sequence: TGTGCCTGGAGTTGGGGAGTTGGGGCCAACGTCCTGACTTTC. Translated, it gives CAWSWGVGANVLTF.

V and J are TRBV5-4 and TRBJ2-7; 12 bases agree with TRBD2. The CDR3 totals 14 residues. Germline assignment: CDR1 SGHNT and CDR2 YYREEE (reference sequence). The junction had 1 base not matched to a gene; V was cut back by 3 bases and J by 3 bases. Here the CDR3 reads CASSSGLAGYEQYF. In DNA, the CDR3 is TGTGCCAGCAGCTCGGGACTAGCGGGCTACGAGCAGTACTTC.

By sample fraction, this clone is medium-sized (0.01 to 0.1%). The chain recombines TRBV30 with TRBJ2-2, with 8 nucleotides matching TRBD2. V lost 4 bases to trimming and J lost 3 bases; unmatched junction nucleotides: 7. Germline CDR1 reads GTSNPN; CDR2 reads SVGIG (reference sequence). This CDR3 contains 15 residues. The CDR3: CAWIWTSQYTGELFF. CDR3 DNA: TGTGCCTGGATCTGGACTAGCCAATACACCGGGGAGCTGTTTTTT.

V and J are TRBV27 and TRBJ2-7, with 11 bases fitting TRBD1. Germline CDR1 MNHEY, CDR2 SMNVEV (reference sequence). The V gene end was trimmed by 5 bases and the J gene end by 7 bases; junction bases not matched to a gene: 7. The CDR3 runs 14 residues. In DNA form, the CDR3 reads TGTGCCAGCAGTCGGACAGGGGGCCGGGGGGAGCAGTACTTC. Translating it yields CASSRTGGRGEQYF.

Within the sample, this clone is medium-sized. The chain combines TRBV30 with TRBJ2-2; D unclear. This CDR3 contains 14 residues. Between the trimmed V and J ends, which lost 2 bases and 6 bases, there was a span of 13 bases. Looked up from germline, CDR1 is GTSNPN and CDR2 is SVGIG (reference sequence). The CDR3 DNA follows: TGTGCCTGGAGTCCCACTATCCTGGCCGGGGAGCTGTTTTTT. This gives the protein CAWSPTILAGELFF.